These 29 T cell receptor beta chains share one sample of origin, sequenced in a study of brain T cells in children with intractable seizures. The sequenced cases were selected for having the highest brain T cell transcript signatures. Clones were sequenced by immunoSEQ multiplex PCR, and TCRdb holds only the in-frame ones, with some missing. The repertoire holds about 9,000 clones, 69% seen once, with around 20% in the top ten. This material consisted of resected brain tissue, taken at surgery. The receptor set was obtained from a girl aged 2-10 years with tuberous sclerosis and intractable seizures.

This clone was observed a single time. CDR3 DNA: TGTGCCAGCAGCTTAGTCGGGGGGGCGTCCGATACGCAGTATTTT. Translated, it gives CASSLVGGASDTQYF. The gene calls are TRBV7-8 and TRBJ2-3; 8 bases align to TRBD2. V dropped 1 base and J dropped 6; count of bases not matched to a gene: 6. This CDR3 is built from 15 residues. Per germline, CDR1 SGHVS and CDR2 FQNEAQ.

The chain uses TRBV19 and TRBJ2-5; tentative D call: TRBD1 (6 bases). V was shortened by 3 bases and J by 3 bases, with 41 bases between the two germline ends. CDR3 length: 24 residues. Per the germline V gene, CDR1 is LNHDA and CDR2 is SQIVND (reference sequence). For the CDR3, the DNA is TGTGCCAGTAGTATTGGATACCCAACTAAGGGTGAGGGGGTAGTAACACGACCCAAAGAGACCCAGTACTTC. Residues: CASSIGYPTKGEGVVTRPKETQYF.

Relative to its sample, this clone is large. CDR3 sequence (DNA): TGTGCCAGCAGCCCGGGGACCTCCTACGAGCAGTACGTC. It codes for CASSPGTSYEQYV. The chain has TRBV7-9 and TRBJ2-7; possibly TRBD1 or TRBD2 for D (5 bases each). Per germline, CDR1 SEHNR and CDR2 FQNEAQ (reference sequence). This CDR3 has 13 residues. Trimming cost V 5 bases and J 0 bases, with 8 bases left between them.

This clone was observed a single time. The CDR3 DNA reads as TGTGCCAGCAGCCGACAGGGTATTGAAGCTTTCTTT. Amino acid sequence: CASSRQGIEAFF. The V gene is TRBV3-1 (or the pseudogene TRBV3-2), the J gene TRBJ1-1, with 7 bases identical to TRBD1. The CDR3 has 12 amino acids. With V trimmed by 4 bases and J by 7 bases, 3 bases remained unmatched. Germline lookup yields CDR1 LGHDT and CDR2 YNNKEL (reference sequence).

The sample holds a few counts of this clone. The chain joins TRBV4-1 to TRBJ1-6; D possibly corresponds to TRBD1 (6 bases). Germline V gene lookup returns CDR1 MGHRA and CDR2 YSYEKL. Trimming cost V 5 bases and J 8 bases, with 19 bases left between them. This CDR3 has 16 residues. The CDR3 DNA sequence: TGCGCCAGCAGCTTTTCTCCGGAACAGGGTTATTCACCCCTCCACTTT. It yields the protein CASSFSPEQGYSPLHF.

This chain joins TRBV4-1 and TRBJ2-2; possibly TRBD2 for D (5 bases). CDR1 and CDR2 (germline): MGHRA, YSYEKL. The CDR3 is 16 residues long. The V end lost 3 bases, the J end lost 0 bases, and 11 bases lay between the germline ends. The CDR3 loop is CASSQGRRSNTGELFF. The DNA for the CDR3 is TGCGCCAGCAGCCAGGGCAGGAGGTCGAACACCGGGGAGCTGTTTTTT.

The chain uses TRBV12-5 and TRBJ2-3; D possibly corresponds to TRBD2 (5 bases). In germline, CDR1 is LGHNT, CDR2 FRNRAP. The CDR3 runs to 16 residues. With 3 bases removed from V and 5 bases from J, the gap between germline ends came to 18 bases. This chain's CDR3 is CASGFPRGRAGDTQYF. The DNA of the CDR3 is TGTGCTAGTGGTTTCCCCCGGGGTCGCGCCGGAGATACGCAGTATTTT.

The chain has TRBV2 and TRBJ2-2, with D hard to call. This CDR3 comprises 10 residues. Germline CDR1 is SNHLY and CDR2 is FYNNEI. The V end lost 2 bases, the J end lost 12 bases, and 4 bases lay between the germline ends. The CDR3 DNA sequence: TGTGCCAGCAGTGAAAGGAAGCTGTTTTTT. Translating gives CASSERKLFF.

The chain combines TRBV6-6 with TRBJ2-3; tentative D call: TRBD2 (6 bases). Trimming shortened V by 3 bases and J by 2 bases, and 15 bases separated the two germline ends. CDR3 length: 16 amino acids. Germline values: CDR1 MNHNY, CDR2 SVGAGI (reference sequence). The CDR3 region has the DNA TGTGCCAGCAGTTATCGCATGAGGACTAACACAGATACGCAGTATTTT. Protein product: CASSYRMRTNTDTQYF.

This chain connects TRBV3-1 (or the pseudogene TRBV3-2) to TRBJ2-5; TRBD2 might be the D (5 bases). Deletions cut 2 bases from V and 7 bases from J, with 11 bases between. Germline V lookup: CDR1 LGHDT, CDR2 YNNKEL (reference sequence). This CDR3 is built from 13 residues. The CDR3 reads CASSQSGLGTQYF. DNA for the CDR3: TGTGCCAGCAGCCAAAGCGGACTTGGGACCCAGTACTTC.

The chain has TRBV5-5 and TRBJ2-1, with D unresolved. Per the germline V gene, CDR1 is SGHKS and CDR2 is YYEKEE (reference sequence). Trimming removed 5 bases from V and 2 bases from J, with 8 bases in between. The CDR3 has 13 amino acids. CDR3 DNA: TGTGCCAGCAGGGTATATACCTACAATGAGCAGTTCTTC. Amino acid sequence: CASRVYTYNEQFF.

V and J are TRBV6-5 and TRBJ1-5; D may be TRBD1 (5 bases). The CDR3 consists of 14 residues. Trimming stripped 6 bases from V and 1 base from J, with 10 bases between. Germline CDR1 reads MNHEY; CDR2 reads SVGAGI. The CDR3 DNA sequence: TGTGCCAGCAGGAGGACACGCAGCAATCAGCCCCAGCATTTT. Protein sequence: CASRRTRSNQPQHF.

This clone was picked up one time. The CDR3 region is CAISDYPPLYRGTDTQYF. The CDR3 nucleotides read TGTGCCATCAGTGATTACCCACCTTTGTATAGAGGCACAGATACGCAGTATTTT. This sequence joins TRBV10-3 and TRBJ2-3; D is undetermined. Trimming pared 3 bases from V and 1 base from J, leaving 20 bases between. The CDR3 has 18 residues. CDR1 and CDR2 (germline): ENHRY, SYGVKD.

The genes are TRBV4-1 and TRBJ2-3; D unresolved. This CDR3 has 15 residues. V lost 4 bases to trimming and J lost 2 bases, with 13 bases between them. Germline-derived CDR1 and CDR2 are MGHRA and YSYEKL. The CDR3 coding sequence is TGCGCCAGCAGCCCCTCCCCCGCAGCCACAGATACGCAGTATTTT. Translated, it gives CASSPSPAATDTQYF.

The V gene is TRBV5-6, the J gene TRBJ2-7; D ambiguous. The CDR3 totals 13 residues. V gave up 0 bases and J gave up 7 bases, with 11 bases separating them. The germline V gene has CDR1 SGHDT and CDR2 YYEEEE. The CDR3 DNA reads TGTGCCAGCAGCTTGGTAGGCCATGGAGAGCAGTACTTC. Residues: CASSLVGHGEQYF.

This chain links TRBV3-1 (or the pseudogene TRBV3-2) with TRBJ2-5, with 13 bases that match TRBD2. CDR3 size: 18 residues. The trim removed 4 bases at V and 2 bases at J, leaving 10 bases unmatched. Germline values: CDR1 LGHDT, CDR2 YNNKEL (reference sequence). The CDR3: CASSPRTSGGRTQETQYF. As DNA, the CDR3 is TGTGCCAGCAGCCCGCGGACTAGCGGGGGAAGAACACAAGAGACCCAGTACTTC.

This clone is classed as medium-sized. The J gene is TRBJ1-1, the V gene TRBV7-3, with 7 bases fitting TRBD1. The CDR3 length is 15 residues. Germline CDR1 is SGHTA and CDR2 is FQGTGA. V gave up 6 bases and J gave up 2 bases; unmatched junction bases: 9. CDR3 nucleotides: TGTGCCAGCAGGTCTCGAACAGGGGAAAACACTGAAGCTTTCTTT. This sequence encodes CASRSRTGENTEAFF.

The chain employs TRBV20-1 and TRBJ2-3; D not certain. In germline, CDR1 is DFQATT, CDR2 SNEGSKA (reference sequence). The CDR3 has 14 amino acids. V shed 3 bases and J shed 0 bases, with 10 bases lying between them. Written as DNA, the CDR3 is TGCAGTGCTAGTGACTCCACTAGCACAGATACGCAGTATTTT. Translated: CSASDSTSTDTQYF.

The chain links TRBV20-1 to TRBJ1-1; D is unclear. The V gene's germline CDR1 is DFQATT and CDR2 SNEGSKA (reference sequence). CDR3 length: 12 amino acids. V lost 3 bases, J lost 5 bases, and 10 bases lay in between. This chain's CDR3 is CSASSGLTEAFF. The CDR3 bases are TGCAGTGCTAGTAGCGGGTTAACTGAAGCTTTCTTT.

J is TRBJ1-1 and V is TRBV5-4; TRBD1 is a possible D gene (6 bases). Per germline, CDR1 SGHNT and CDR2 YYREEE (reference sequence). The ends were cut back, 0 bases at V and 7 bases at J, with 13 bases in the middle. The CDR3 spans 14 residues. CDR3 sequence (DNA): TGTGCCAGCAGCTTGGATCCGGGGGCTATTGAAGCTTTCTTT. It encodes CASSLDPGAIEAFF.

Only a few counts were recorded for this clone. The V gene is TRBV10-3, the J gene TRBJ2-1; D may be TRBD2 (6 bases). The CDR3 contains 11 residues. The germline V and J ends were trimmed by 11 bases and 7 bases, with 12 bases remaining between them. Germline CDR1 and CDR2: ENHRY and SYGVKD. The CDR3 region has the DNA TGTGCCGCGACTAGGGGTAATGAGCAGTTCTTC. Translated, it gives CAATRGNEQFF.

The CDR3 coding sequence is TGTGCCAGCAACCGGGTATTCGAAAAACTGTTTTTT. This codes for CASNRVFEKLFF. The gene calls are TRBV6-5 and TRBJ1-4; D remains unclear. V lost 7 bases, J lost 8 bases, and 11 bases lay in between. The CDR3 has 12 amino acids. From germline, CDR1 is MNHEY and CDR2 SVGAGI.

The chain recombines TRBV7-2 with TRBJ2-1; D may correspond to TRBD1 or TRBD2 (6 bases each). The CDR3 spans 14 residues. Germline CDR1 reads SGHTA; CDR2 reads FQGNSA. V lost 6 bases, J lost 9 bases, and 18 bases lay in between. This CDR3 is CASSPFRGEIEQFF. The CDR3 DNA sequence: TGTGCCAGCAGTCCGTTTAGGGGGGAGATTGAGCAGTTCTTC.

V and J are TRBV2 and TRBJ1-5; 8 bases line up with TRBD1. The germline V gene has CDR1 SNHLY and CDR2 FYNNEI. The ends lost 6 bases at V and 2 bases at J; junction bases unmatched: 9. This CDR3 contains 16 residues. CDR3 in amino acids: CASRPQGAQGNQPQHF. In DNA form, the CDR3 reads TGTGCCAGCAGGCCCCAGGGGGCGCAGGGCAATCAGCCCCAGCATTTT.

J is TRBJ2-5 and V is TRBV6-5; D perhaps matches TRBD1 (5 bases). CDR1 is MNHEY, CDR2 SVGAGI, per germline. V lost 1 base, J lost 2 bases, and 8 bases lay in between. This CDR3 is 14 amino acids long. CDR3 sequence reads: CASSYWAGQETQYF. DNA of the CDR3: TGTGCCAGCAGTTACTGGGCAGGGCAAGAGACCCAGTACTTC.

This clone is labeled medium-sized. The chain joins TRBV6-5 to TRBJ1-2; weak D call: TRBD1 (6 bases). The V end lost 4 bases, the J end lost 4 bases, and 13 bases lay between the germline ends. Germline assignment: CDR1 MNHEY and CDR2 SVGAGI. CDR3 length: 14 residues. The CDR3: CASSSRTDSYGYTF. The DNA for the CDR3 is TGTGCCAGCAGTTCACGGACAGACAGCTATGGCTACACCTTC.

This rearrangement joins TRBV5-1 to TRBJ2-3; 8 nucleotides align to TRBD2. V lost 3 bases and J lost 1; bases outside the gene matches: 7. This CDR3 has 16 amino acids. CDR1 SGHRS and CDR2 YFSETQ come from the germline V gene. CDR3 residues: CASSSERGGGTDTQYF. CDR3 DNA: TGCGCCAGCAGCTCTGAACGGGGGGGCGGCACAGATACGCAGTATTTT.

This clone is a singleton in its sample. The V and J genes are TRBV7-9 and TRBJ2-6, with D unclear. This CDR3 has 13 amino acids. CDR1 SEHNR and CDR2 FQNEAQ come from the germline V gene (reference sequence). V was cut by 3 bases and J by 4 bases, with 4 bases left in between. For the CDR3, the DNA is TGTGCCAGCAGCTTCCCCGGGGCCAACGTCCTGACTTTC. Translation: CASSFPGANVLTF. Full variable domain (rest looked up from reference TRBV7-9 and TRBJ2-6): DTGVSQNPRHKITKRGQNVTFRCDPISEHNRLYWYRQTLGQGPEFLTYFQNEAQLEKSRLLSDRFSAERPKGSFSTLEIQRTEQGDSAMYLCASSFPGANVLTFGAGSRLTVL.

DNA of the CDR3: TGTGCCAGCAGCCAACTACCAGATACGCAGTATTTT. Translated, it gives CASSQLPDTQYF. J is TRBJ2-3 and V is TRBV14; D not certain. V lost 2 bases to trimming and J lost 4 bases, with 4 bases between them. This CDR3 comprises 12 residues. CDR1 SGHDN and CDR2 FVKESK come from the germline V gene.